The entry below gives a single T cell receptor beta chain sequence along with its context. Its target is not known. This entry is derived from a study of CXCR3-negative and CXCR3-positive naive CD8 T cells. Points from the study as a whole: CXCR3-expressing naive cells carried TRB CDR3s more hydrophobic than those of CXCR3-negative naive cells.

CD45RO-CCR7+CD27+CD95- marked naive CD8+ T cells. The CDR3 sequence is 13 residues long. Germline assignment: CDR1 SGHKS and CDR2 YYEKEE (reference sequence). cDNA libraries for TRB were generated by 5' RACE incorporating UMI labels. TCRdb reworked the 5' RACE reads into one entry per CDR3 protein, no DNA. This sample contains roughly 130,000 distinct CDR3 sequences. The chain joins TRBV5-5 to TRBJ2-7; TCRdb's D call, TRBD1, is unchecked because there is no DNA. Sequencing input: naive CXCR3+ CD8+ T cells from blood. Documented subset: CD45RO-CCR7+CD27+CD95- naive CD8+ T cells expressing CXCR3 (TNR3+). This TCR was recovered from a human donor in good health. Some clones in this sample may be carry-over from other donors' samples. CDR3 protein: CASSFEDSHEQYF.